The next 4 T cell receptor beta chains were all read from a single sample in a study of T cells of healthy individuals. TCRdb analysed the 5' RACE reads with MiXCR anew, one entry per CDR3 protein. The sample lists 60,000 to 75,000 distinct CDR3 sequences; around 15% were seen once. Receptor source: a human donor in good health.

The rearrangement uses TRBV7-2 and TRBJ2-7, with 9 bases matching TRBD1. Germline CDR1 and CDR2: SGHTA and FQGNSA. Germline trimming cut 5 bases from V and 5 bases from J; bases unmatched to any gene: 7. The CDR3 covers 14 residues. The chain's CDR3 is CASSGGTGFNEQYF. CDR3 nucleotide sequence: TGTGCCAGCAGCGGAGGGACAGGGTTTAACGAGCAGTACTTC.

This clonotype came up many times. This chain joins TRBV7-8 and TRBJ2-1, with 8 bases that match TRBD2. The V and J ends lost 2 bases and 8 bases, in that order; junction bases with no gene match: 5. CDR1 and CDR2 (germline): SGHVS, FQNEAQ. This CDR3 spans 14 amino acids. CDR3 DNA sequence: TGTGCCAGCAGCTTACTGAGCGGGAGCGATGAGCAGTTCTTC. Translating gives CASSLLSGSDEQFF.

This sequence joins TRBV9 and TRBJ2-1; 8 nucleotides agree with TRBD2. The CDR3 contains 15 residues. V lost 0 bases, J lost 2 bases, and 1 base stayed unmatched. Germline V gives CDR1 SGDLS, CDR2 YYNGEE. CDR3 sequence reads: CASSVAGGPYNEQFF. CDR3 nucleotide sequence: TGTGCCAGCAGCGTAGCGGGAGGGCCCTACAATGAGCAGTTCTTC.

This chain uses TRBV27 with TRBJ2-1, with 9 nucleotides matching TRBD1. Germline V gene lookup returns CDR1 MNHEY and CDR2 SMNVEV (reference sequence). The CDR3 is 14 amino acids. Trimming cost V 10 bases and J 7 bases; bases outside gene matches: 11. The CDR3 DNA reads as TGTGCCACGAAGACAGGGGGGACAAGGAATGAGCAGTTCTTC. Protein: CATKTGGTRNEQFF.